This T cell receptor beta chain derives from a study of regulatory T cells in long-lasting Graves disease. Study-wide points: Reduced TCR diversity was observed in persistent Graves' patients versus newly diagnosed patients.

The length of the CDR3 is 16 residues. V trimming: 6 bases; J trimming: 5 bases; junction bases outside the gene matches: 13. In germline, CDR1 is SGHAT, CDR2 FQNNGV. This clonotype was counted at least ten times. The target antigen is unknown. TCR beta libraries were built with iRepertoire HTBI primers and Arm-PCR of CDR3 regions. MiXCR, run by TCRdb on the multiplex PCR reads, gives a single entry per CDR3 protein. The table includes around 400,000 distinct CDR3 sequences, 15% detected once. Time point indicated: newly diagnosed GD, antithyroid drugs for less than 3 months. The TCR library was made from RNA that had been extracted from PBMCs in TRIzol. Separately, the same data were catalogued under a study of T cells in Graves' hyperthyroidism and ophthalmopathy.

This TCR was recovered from a woman in her thirties or forties with Graves disease. The chain is built from TRBV11-2 and TRBJ2-4, with 7 bases identical to TRBD2. The specimen comprised peripheral blood mononuclear cells (PBMCs), sampled at new diagnosis, from a patient treated with antithyroid drugs. CDR3 DNA sequence: TGTGCCAGCAGGGCGCAGGAAGCGGGAAACCAAAACATTCAGTACTTC. This codes for CASRAQEAGNQNIQYF.